One and the same sample provided the 8 T cell receptor beta chains below, sequenced in a study of blood T cell repertoires in COVID-19. Only in-frame clones appear in the TCRdb table, and some are missing; sequencing was by immunoSEQ multiplex PCR. Of about 170,000 clones in the sample, 82% were seen once. The sample comprised peripheral blood. The receptors stem from a woman aged 40 to 55 with COVID-19, enrolled during active disease.

The rearrangement joins TRBV7-3 to TRBJ2-1, with 8 bases fitting TRBD1. The CDR3 sequence is 15 residues long. The V gene end was trimmed by 5 bases and the J gene end by 4 bases; junction bases not matched to a gene: 7. Germline V gene sequence: CDR1 SGHTA, CDR2 FQGTGA. The CDR3 is CASSPDRVAYNEQFF. In DNA, the CDR3 is TGTGCCAGCAGCCCGGACAGGGTGGCTTACAATGAGCAGTTCTTC.

The rearrangement links TRBV27 to TRBJ2-3; no reliable D call. Germline V gene lookup returns CDR1 MNHEY and CDR2 SMNVEV (reference sequence). The CDR3 is 14 residues long. V gave up 8 bases and J gave up 1 base, with 13 bases separating them. CDR3 residues: CASRTAAGTDTQYF. The DNA of the CDR3 is TGTGCCAGCCGCACGGCTGCGGGCACAGATACGCAGTATTTT.

The rearrangement uses TRBV15 and TRBJ2-3; D remains unclear. V was trimmed by 0 bases and J by 2 bases, leaving 6 bases between them. CDR1 and CDR2 from the germline V gene are LNHNV and YYDKDF (reference sequence). CDR3 size: 14 residues. The CDR3 DNA reads TGTGCCACCAGCAGAGACTCCTTCACAGATACGCAGTATTTT. Residues: CATSRDSFTDTQYF.

The chain combines TRBV3-1 (or the pseudogene TRBV3-2) with TRBJ2-5; 7 bases agree with TRBD2. CDR3 length: 15 residues. Germline CDR1 and CDR2: LGHDT and YNNKEL (reference sequence). V dropped 2 bases and J dropped 1; count of bases not matched to a gene: 4. The DNA for the CDR3 is TGTGCCAGCAGCCAAAAGCGGGACTTCCAAGAGACCCAGTACTTC. It specifies CASSQKRDFQETQYF.

The rearrangement links TRBV9 to TRBJ2-3; 8 bases agree with TRBD1. CDR1 is SGDLS and CDR2 is YYNGEE in the germline V gene. The ends lost 0 bases at V and 9 bases at J; junction bases unmatched: 9. This CDR3 region has 15 residues. The CDR3 DNA reads as TGTGCCAGCAGCGTAGTCCCCACAGGGGGTGGGACGCAGTATTTT. This encodes CASSVVPTGGGTQYF.

In its sample, this clone was seen once. This sequence joins TRBV20-1 and TRBJ1-1, with D possibly matching TRBD1 (5 bases). The germline V and J ends were trimmed by 3 bases and 4 bases, with 12 bases remaining between them. The germline V gene encodes CDR1 DFQATT and CDR2 SNEGSKA (reference sequence). This CDR3 comprises 13 residues. The CDR3 DNA sequence: TGCAGTGCTAGTGCGAGAAGGGGCACTGAAGCTTTCTTT. It translates to CSASARRGTEAFF.

This chain links TRBV9 with TRBJ1-6; tentative D call: TRBD1 (6 bases). Trimming removed 4 bases at V and 7 bases at J, with 15 bases between. CDR1 and CDR2 from the germline V gene are SGDLS and YYNGEE. The length of the CDR3 is 15 residues. This CDR3 is CASSPHRVENSPLHF. The CDR3 DNA follows: TGTGCCAGCAGCCCTCACAGGGTGGAGAATTCACCCCTCCACTTT.

The gene calls are TRBV2 and TRBJ1-2, with D tentatively TRBD1 (6 bases). Deletions cut 5 bases from V and 7 bases from J, with 14 bases between. The CDR3 consists of 13 residues. Germline V gene data show CDR1 as SNHLY and CDR2 as FYNNEI. CDR3: CASSPTGFAGYTF. DNA for the CDR3: TGTGCCAGCAGTCCCACAGGGTTTGCTGGCTACACCTTC.